This T cell receptor beta chain was recovered during a study of human T cells and chemical hapten exposure. Study findings and constraints: TCRs exceeding 1 in 1000 frequency stayed unchanged with DPC sensitization.

CDR1 and CDR2 from the germline V gene are MNHNY and SVGAGI (reference sequence). The CDR3 covers 17 residues. Trimming took 0 bases from V and 6 from J; bases not matched to a gene: 10. Time point given: healthy volunteer bleed at 6 weeks. Extraction of total RNA was performed on unfractionated whole blood. One entry per CDR3 protein, called by TCRdb with MiXCR from the RACE reads. Counted here are some 78,000 distinct CDR3 sequences, about 8.6% occurring once; the ten biggest clones make up around 1.4%. This clonotype was counted at least ten times. Antigen: not known. The sequence was collected from a male donor in good health. Some clones in this sample may be carry-over from other donors' samples. The chain carries TRBV6-6 and TRBJ2-7, with 11 bases that match TRBD1. The material sequenced was whole blood. CDR3 loop: CASSYSVGPGQGVEQYF. The CDR3 coding sequence is TGTGCCAGCAGTTACTCGGTGGGGCCGGGACAGGGGGTCGAGCAGTACTTC.